The rows below give T cell receptor beta chains drawn from one sample of a study of T cell responses to AZD1222 COVID-19 vaccine. TCRdb's table, derived via immunoSEQ multiplex PCR, lists solely in-frame clones and lacks some. The repertoire includes fewer than 200,000 clones, more than 80% of them detected once, and 6.1% sits in the top ten. The sequencing used peripheral blood, collected on day 0 of AZD1222 vaccination. Receptors were obtained from an adult in good health. The CDR3 runs from the conserved cysteine through the conserved F or W. Fields, in order: D gene, V gene, J gene, clone size, CDR3 protein, CDR3 DNA. D genes are given only for firm matches. Clone size is stated in some rows and not others, as once, few, many or a class when expanded.

>NA|TRBV5-4|TRBJ1-1|NA
CASSPDYTEAFF
TGTGCCAGCAGCCCAGACTACACTGAAGCTTTCTTT
>NA|TRBV24-1|TRBJ2-5|NA
CATSETQRGQETQYF
TGTGCCACCAGTGAAACCCAGAGGGGGCAAGAGACCCAGTACTTC
>NA|TRBV6-5|TRBJ1-2|NA
CASSYSVGGSYGYTF
TGTGCCAGCAGTTACTCGGTCGGGGGGAGCTATGGCTACACCTTC
>TRBD1|TRBV5-4|TRBJ1-2|NA
CASSFDRENGYTF
TGTGCCAGCAGCTTTGACAGGGAAAATGGCTACACCTTC
>NA|TRBV28|TRBJ1-1|NA
CASSLYMVGTEAFF
TGTGCCAGCAGTTTATATATGGTCGGGACTGAAGCTTTCTTT
>NA|TRBV6-5|TRBJ2-7|once
CASNAGHSYEQYF
TGTGCCAGCAACGCAGGACACTCCTACGAGCAGTACTTC
>NA|TRBV27|TRBJ1-5|NA
CASSLTEQAQPQHF
TGTGCCAGCAGTTTAACGGAACAAGCTCAGCCCCAGCATTTT
>NA|TRBV9|TRBJ1-1|NA
CASTRTAQNTEAFF
TGTGCCAGCACCCGGACAGCCCAGAACACTGAAGCTTTCTTT
>NA|TRBV10-3|TRBJ2-1|once
CAISPVERSSYNEQFF
TGTGCCATCAGCCCAGTGGAGAGGAGCTCCTACAATGAGCAGTTCTTC
>NA|TRBV29-1|TRBJ1-2|NA
CSVGRSYGYTF
TGCAGCGTTGGCAGGTCCTATGGCTACACCTTC
>NA|TRBV6-2/TRBV6-3|TRBJ2-7|NA
CASSARGTHSYEQYF
TGTGCCAGCAGTGCCCGGGGGACCCACTCCTACGAGCAGTACTTC
>TRBD2|TRBV29-1|TRBJ2-7|once
CSATGGSNSYEQYF
TGCAGCGCCACCGGGGGGTCGAACTCCTACGAGCAGTACTTC
>NA|TRBV28|TRBJ1-2|NA
CASSLWENYGYTF
TGTGCCAGCAGTTTATGGGAAAACTATGGCTACACCTTC
>NA|TRBV12-3/TRBV12-4|TRBJ2-2|NA
CASSWATGELFF
TGTGCCAGCAGTTGGGCCACCGGGGAGCTGTTTTTT
>NA|TRBV19|TRBJ2-6|once
CASSLAGREANVLTF
TGTGCCAGTAGTCTAGCCGGGAGAGAGGCCAACGTCCTGACTTTC
>NA|TRBV10-3|TRBJ2-3|NA
CAISESIRGTDTQYF
TGTGCCATCAGTGAGTCGATCCGGGGCACAGATACGCAGTATTTT
>NA|TRBV7-9|TRBJ2-7|once
CASSPGSGQSSYEQYF
TGTGCCAGCAGCCCAGGATCGGGCCAGAGCTCCTACGAGCAGTACTTC
>TRBD2|TRBV7-9|TRBJ2-7|NA
CASSLDAPLAGEKQYF
TGTGCCAGCAGCTTAGACGCGCCACTAGCGGGAGAGAAGCAGTACTTC
>TRBD1|TRBV19|TRBJ2-1|once
CASSSATGVVNNEQFF
TGTGCCAGTAGTTCCGCGACAGGGGTGGTGAACAATGAGCAGTTCTTC
>TRBD2|TRBV5-1|TRBJ2-5|NA
CASRMGGGVDQETQYF
TGCGCCAGCAGAATGGGGGGAGGGGTTGACCAAGAGACCCAGTACTTC
>TRBD1|TRBV5-1|TRBJ1-4|NA
CASSWRQGTNEKLFF
TGCGCCAGCAGCTGGCGACAGGGCACTAATGAAAAACTGTTTTTT
>TRBD1|TRBV6-6|TRBJ2-6|NA
CASSLDAPGGYSGANVLTF
TGTGCCAGCAGTCTGGACGCACCAGGGGGCTACTCTGGGGCCAACGTCCTGACTTTC
>TRBD1|TRBV5-5|TRBJ1-1|NA
CASSLGAGGLNTEAFF
TGTGCCAGCAGCTTGGGGGCAGGGGGCCTGAACACTGAAGCTTTCTTT
>TRBD2|TRBV5-1|TRBJ2-7|NA
CASSIGRLAGGPGEQYF
TGCGCCAGCAGCATCGGGAGACTAGCGGGAGGGCCGGGTGAGCAGTACTTC
>TRBD1|TRBV5-1|TRBJ2-1|NA
CASSSSGTGLYNEQFF
TGCGCCAGCAGCTCGTCCGGGACAGGGCTTTACAATGAGCAGTTCTTC
>NA|TRBV27|TRBJ1-1|once
CASSLRGNTEAFF
TGTGCCAGCAGTTTAAGGGGAAACACTGAAGCTTTCTTT
>NA|TRBV7-2|TRBJ2-1|NA
CASSGWTAYNEQFF
TGTGCCAGCAGCGGATGGACAGCCTACAATGAGCAGTTCTTC
>TRBD2|TRBV10-3|TRBJ2-1|NA
CAISENLAAHNEQFF
TGTGCCATCAGTGAGAATCTAGCGGCTCACAATGAGCAGTTCTTC
>TRBD2|TRBV30|TRBJ2-1|NA
CAWSVRSGSGSYNEQFF
TGTGCCTGGAGTGTACGGAGCGGGAGCGGGTCCTACAATGAGCAGTTCTTC
>TRBD2|TRBV6-5|TRBJ2-2|NA
CASSPSGVNTGELFF
TGTGCGAGCAGTCCCAGCGGGGTGAACACCGGGGAGCTGTTTTTT
>TRBD1|TRBV30|TRBJ2-7|NA
CAWSGDRGRYEQYF
TGTGCCTGGAGTGGCGACAGGGGTAGATACGAGCAGTACTTC
>TRBD1|TRBV27|TRBJ1-2|NA
CASSRQGATYGYTF
TGTGCCAGCAGCCGCCAGGGGGCGACCTATGGCTACACCTTC
>TRBD1|TRBV9|TRBJ1-2|NA
CASSVEGEDRGDGYTF
TGTGCCAGCAGCGTAGAGGGAGAGGACAGGGGAGACGGCTACACCTTC
>TRBD1|TRBV5-1|TRBJ1-4|NA
CASKDREGEKLFF
TGCGCCAGCAAGGACAGGGAAGGCGAAAAACTGTTTTTT
>NA|TRBV28|TRBJ1-1|NA
CASSEGGRLIRDTEAFF
TGTGCCAGCAGTGAGGGCGGCAGACTTATTCGCGACACTGAAGCTTTCTTT
>NA|TRBV27|TRBJ2-7|NA
CASSPASAYEQYF
TGTGCCAGCAGCCCCGCCTCGGCCTACGAGCAGTACTTC
>TRBD2|TRBV29-1|TRBJ2-1|NA
CSVEASGGTTYNEQFF
TGCAGCGTTGAAGCTAGCGGGGGGACTACCTACAATGAGCAGTTCTTC
>NA|TRBV7-9|TRBJ1-5|few
CASSLATEPQHF
TGTGCCAGCAGCTTAGCGACGGAGCCCCAGCATTTT
>TRBD1|TRBV5-5|TRBJ2-2|NA
CASSPGTGDTGELFF
TGTGCCAGCAGCCCCGGGACAGGGGACACCGGGGAGCTGTTTTTT
>TRBD2|TRBV5-5|TRBJ2-7|NA
CASSSSAGTSLYEQYF
TGTGCCAGCAGCTCCTCCGCGGGGACTAGCCTATACGAGCAGTACTTC
>NA|TRBV10-2|TRBJ2-3|NA
CASSSSGDTQYF
TGCGCCAGCAGTTCATCGGGGGATACGCAGTATTTT
>TRBD2|TRBV7-9|TRBJ2-7|NA
CASSPQASGRAQYF
TGTGCCAGCAGCCCACAGGCTAGCGGGAGGGCGCAGTACTTC
>TRBD1|TRBV9|TRBJ1-4|NA
CASSVAGGREKLFF
TGTGCCAGCAGCGTAGCAGGGGGCCGAGAAAAACTGTTTTTT
>TRBD1|TRBV4-2|TRBJ1-4|NA
CASSATGGRNEKLFF
TGTGCCAGCAGCGCAACAGGGGGCCGTAATGAAAAACTGTTTTTT
>NA|TRBV2|TRBJ2-2|NA
CAKTGSGTGELFF
TGTGCCAAAACAGGGAGTGGCACCGGGGAGCTGTTTTTT
>TRBD2|TRBV4-3|TRBJ2-1|NA
CASSQEGTSGRSSYNEQFF
TGCGCCAGCAGCCAAGAGGGGACTAGCGGGAGAAGCTCCTACAATGAGCAGTTCTTC
>TRBD1|TRBV28|TRBJ1-6|NA
CASGLTGVRNSPLHF
TGTGCCAGCGGACTAACAGGGGTTCGTAATTCACCCCTCCACTTT
>TRBD1|TRBV9|TRBJ1-2|NA
CASSPQMGQGARTF
TGTGCCAGCAGCCCCCAAATGGGACAGGGGGCCCGCACCTTC
>NA|TRBV6-5|TRBJ1-3|NA
CASSPPSGAGNTIYF
TGTGCCAGCAGTCCGCCCTCGGGGGCTGGAAACACCATATATTTT
>NA|TRBV28|TRBJ2-7|NA
CASSLSSYEQYF
TGTGCCAGCAGTTTATCTTCCTACGAGCAGTACTTC
>NA|TRBV28|TRBJ2-7|NA
CASSLTTNRAPVSF
TGTGCCAGCAGTTTAACCACCAACCGGGCCCCGGTGTCCTTC
>TRBD1|TRBV29-1|TRBJ2-5|NA
CSVEDPHGQGRVETQYF
TGCAGCGTTGAAGATCCCCATGGACAGGGAAGGGTTGAGACCCAGTACTTC
>TRBD2|TRBV6-6|TRBJ2-5|NA
CASAQGPGRASKTQYF
TGTGCCAGCGCCCAGGGACCCGGGAGGGCCAGTAAGACCCAGTACTTC
>NA|TRBV12-5|TRBJ1-5|NA
CASGLAQGGSNQPQHF
TGTGCTAGTGGTTTGGCCCAGGGCGGGAGCAATCAGCCCCAGCATTTT
>NA|TRBV5-1|TRBJ1-2|NA
CASPTTDSRYGYTF
TGCGCCAGCCCAACAACAGACAGTAGATATGGCTACACCTTC